The rows below give T cell receptor beta chains drawn from one sample of a study of regulatory T cells in long-lasting Graves disease. In TCRdb, the multiplex PCR reads were re-called with MiXCR into one record per CDR3 protein. This table holds some 350,000 distinct CDR3 sequences, roughly 17% found once. The same sample was also studied in work on T cells in Graves' hyperthyroidism and ophthalmopathy.

Source: peripheral blood mononuclear cells (PBMCs), taken at new diagnosis, from a patient treated with antithyroid drugs. Receptor source: a woman between 18 and 30 years old with Graves disease. Both conserved end residues are part of each CDR3. The D gene is left open where the match is weak. The size field is filled for only some rows; it gives once, few, many or a size class.

DNA: TGTGCCAGCAACCTTCTAGCGGGGGGGAACACCGGGGAGCTGTTTTTT
CDR3: CASNLLAGGNTGELFF
V: TRBV6-1
D: TRBD2
J: TRBJ2-2
size: NA

DNA: TGCGCCAGCAGCCCGTCTAGCGGGGGGCCTTCCTACAATGAGCAGTTCTTC
CDR3: CASSPSSGGPSYNEQFF
V: TRBV5-1
D: TRBD2
J: TRBJ2-1
size: NA

DNA: TGTGCCAGCCGCCAGCACCAGGCCGGGGAGCTGTTTTTT
CDR3: CASRQHQAGELFF
V: TRBV3-1
D: NA
J: TRBJ2-2
size: many

DNA: TGCGCCAGCAGCCACGACCCCATGAACACTGAAGCTTTCTTT
CDR3: CASSHDPMNTEAFF
V: TRBV4-1
D: NA
J: TRBJ1-1
size: many

DNA: TGTGCCAGCAGCTTATTGAAGGCCGGACAGGGGGAGGAGACCCAGTACTTC
CDR3: CASSLLKAGQGEETQYF
V: TRBV7-9
D: TRBD1
J: TRBJ2-5
size: few

DNA: TGTGCCAGCAGCTTGTTCCAGGGTAATGAAAAACTGTTTTTT
CDR3: CASSLFQGNEKLFF
V: TRBV5-5
D: NA
J: TRBJ1-4
size: many

DNA: TGTGCCAGCAGTTTACTCGTGAGGGGGGGGGCTTTTGAGCAGTTCTTC
CDR3: CASSLLVRGGAFEQFF
V: TRBV28
D: NA
J: TRBJ2-1
size: many

DNA: TGTGCCTGGAGTGCGGGGGGAACTGGGGCCAACGTCCTGACTTTC
CDR3: CAWSAGGTGANVLTF
V: TRBV30
D: TRBD2
J: TRBJ2-6
size: many

DNA: TGCAGTGCAAGCCCGGGAGCTACGAATTCACCCCTCCACTTT
CDR3: CSASPGATNSPLHF
V: TRBV20-1
D: NA
J: TRBJ1-6
size: few

DNA: TGTGCCAGCAGCTGGGGACTAGCGGGTTCCTACGAGCAGTACTTC
CDR3: CASSWGLAGSYEQYF
V: TRBV27
D: TRBD2
J: TRBJ2-7
size: NA

DNA: TGTGCCAGCAGCCAAGTTGACTCCTATAATTCACCCCTCCACTTT
CDR3: CASSQVDSYNSPLHF
V: TRBV3-1
D: NA
J: TRBJ1-6
size: many

DNA: TGTGCCAGCAGTCCTCTAGGGACAGATAGCAATCAGCCCCAGCATTTT
CDR3: CASSPLGTDSNQPQHF
V: TRBV28
D: TRBD1
J: TRBJ1-5
size: NA